This T cell receptor (beta chain) is from a study of T cell repertoires in cytomegalovirus infection. Study-level background: CMV epitopes that were recently identified and HLA-C-restricted were used alongside well-studied HLA-B-restricted ones. Overall study results and limits: Within the response measured ex vivo, HLA-C-restricted CMV-specific TCR beta clonotypes were dominant. The cumulative frequency of public TCR beta families identified carriers of CMV plus the relevant HLA.

V shed 0 bases and J 5 bases; nucleotides not matched to a gene: 8. Germline values: CDR1 MNHEY, CDR2 SVGAGI. The CDR3 is 16 residues long. TCRdb re-called the reads through MiXCR, storing one row per CDR3 protein. The table includes more than 75,000 distinct CDR3 sequences, 25% to 30% detected once. Worth noting for this clonotype: Its antigen is unidentified.

V usage is TRBV6-5 and J usage is TRBJ2-7; 9 bases match TRBD1. Specimen: CD8+ T cells from cultured PBMCs, collected from culture after CMV antigen stimulation. This clonotype was obtained from a human donor in good health (CMV status not recorded). Some clones in this sample may be carry-over from other donors' samples. CDR3 region: CASSYSTGTGPHEQYF. CDR3 coding DNA: TGTGCCAGCAGTTACTCAACCGGGACAGGGCCCCACGAGCAGTACTTC.